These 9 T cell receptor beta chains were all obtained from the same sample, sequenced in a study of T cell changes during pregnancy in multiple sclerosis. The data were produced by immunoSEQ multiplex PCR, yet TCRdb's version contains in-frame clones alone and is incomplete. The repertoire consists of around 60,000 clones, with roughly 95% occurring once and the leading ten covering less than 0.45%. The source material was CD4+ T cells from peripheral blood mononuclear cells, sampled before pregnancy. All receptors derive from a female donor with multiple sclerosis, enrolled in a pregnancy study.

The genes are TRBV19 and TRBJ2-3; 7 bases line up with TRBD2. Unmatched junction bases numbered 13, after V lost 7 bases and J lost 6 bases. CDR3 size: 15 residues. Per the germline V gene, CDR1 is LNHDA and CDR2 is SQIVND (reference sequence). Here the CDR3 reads CASKDQAGAADTQYF. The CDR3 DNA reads TGTGCCAGTAAAGATCAGGCGGGAGCAGCTGATACGCAGTATTTT.

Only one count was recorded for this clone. The CDR3: CASEKLGDSYEQYF. CDR3 DNA sequence: TGTGCCTCCGAGAAGTTAGGGGACTCCTACGAGCAGTACTTC. V and J are TRBV2 and TRBJ2-7; D is possibly TRBD1 (5 bases). Deletions cut 11 bases from V and 0 bases from J, with 17 bases between. Germline CDR1 is SNHLY and CDR2 is FYNNEI. The CDR3 extends over 14 amino acids.

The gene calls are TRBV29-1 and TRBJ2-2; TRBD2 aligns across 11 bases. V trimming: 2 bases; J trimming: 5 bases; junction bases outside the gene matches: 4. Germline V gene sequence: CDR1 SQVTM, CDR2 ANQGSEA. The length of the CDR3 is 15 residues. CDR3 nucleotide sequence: TGCAGCGTTGAAAACCTAGCGGGAGGAACCGGGGAGCTGTTTTTT. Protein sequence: CSVENLAGGTGELFF.

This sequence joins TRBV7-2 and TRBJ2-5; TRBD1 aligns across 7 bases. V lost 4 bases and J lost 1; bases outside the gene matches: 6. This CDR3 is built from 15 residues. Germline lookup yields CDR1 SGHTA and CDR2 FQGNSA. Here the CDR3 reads CASSSWRTGQETQYF. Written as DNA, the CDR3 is TGTGCCAGCAGCTCATGGAGGACAGGCCAAGAGACCCAGTACTTC. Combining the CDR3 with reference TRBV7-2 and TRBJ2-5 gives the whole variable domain GAGVSQSPSNKVTEKGKDVELRCDPISGHTALYWYRQSLGQGLEFLIYFQGNSAPDKSGLPSDRFSAERTGGSVSTLTIQRTQQEDSAVYLCASSSWRTGQETQYFGPGTRLLVL.

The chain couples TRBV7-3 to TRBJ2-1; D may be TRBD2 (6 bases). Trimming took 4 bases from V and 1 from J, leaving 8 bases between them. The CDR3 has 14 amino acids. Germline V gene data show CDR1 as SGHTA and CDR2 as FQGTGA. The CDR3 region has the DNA TGTGCCAGCAGCTGGGACTTATCCTACAATGAGCAGTTCTTC. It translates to CASSWDLSYNEQFF.

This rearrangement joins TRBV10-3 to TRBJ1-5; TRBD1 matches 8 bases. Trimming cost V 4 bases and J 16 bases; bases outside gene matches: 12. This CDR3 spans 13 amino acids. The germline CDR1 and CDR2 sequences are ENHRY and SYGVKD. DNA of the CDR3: TGTGCCATCAGTGTAGTGGGGACAGGACCGGTACATTTT. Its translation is CAISVVGTGPVHF.

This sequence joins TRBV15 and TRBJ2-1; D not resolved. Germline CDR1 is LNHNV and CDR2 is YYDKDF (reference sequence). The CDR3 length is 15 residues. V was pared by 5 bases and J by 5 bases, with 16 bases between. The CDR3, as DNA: TGTGCCACCAGCTCAGACCCTGGCCGGGACAATGAGCAGTTCTTC. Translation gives CATSSDPGRDNEQFF.

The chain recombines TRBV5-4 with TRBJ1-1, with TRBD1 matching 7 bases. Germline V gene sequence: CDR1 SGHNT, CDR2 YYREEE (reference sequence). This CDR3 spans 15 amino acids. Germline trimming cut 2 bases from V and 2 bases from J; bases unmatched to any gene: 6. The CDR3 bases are TGTGCCAGCAGCTTACAGACAGGGATAAACACTGAAGCTTTCTTT. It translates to CASSLQTGINTEAFF.

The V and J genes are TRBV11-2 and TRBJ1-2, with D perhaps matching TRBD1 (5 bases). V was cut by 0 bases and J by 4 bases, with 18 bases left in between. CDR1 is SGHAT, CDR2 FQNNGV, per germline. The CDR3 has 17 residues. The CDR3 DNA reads TGTGCCAGCAGCTTAGATCAGTGGCGGGGGACGCTCTATGGCTACACCTTC. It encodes CASSLDQWRGTLYGYTF.